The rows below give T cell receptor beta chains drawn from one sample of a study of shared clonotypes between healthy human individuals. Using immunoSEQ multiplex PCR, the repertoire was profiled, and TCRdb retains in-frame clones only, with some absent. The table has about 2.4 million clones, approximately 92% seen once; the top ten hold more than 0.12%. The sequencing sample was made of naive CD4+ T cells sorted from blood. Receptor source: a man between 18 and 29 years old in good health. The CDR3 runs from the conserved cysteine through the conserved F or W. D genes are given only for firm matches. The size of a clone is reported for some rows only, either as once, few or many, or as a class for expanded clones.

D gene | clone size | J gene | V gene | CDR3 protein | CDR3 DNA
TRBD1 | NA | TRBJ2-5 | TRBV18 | CASARTGGLIVETQYF | TGTGCCAGCGCCCGGACAGGGGGCCTGATCGTAGAGACCCAGTACTTC
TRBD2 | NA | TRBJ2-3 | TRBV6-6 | CATLRLAGATDTQYF | TGTGCCACCCTACGACTAGCGGGGGCCACAGATACGCAGTATTTT
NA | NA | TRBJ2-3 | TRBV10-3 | CAISDLPRTDTQYF | TGTGCCATCAGTGATTTGCCCCGCACAGATACGCAGTATTTT
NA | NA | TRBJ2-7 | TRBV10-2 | CASSEQGYEQYF | TGCGCCAGCAGTGAACAGGGCTACGAGCAGTACTTC
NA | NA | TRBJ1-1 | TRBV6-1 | CASSEVGGNTEAFF | TGTGCCAGCAGTGAAGTTGGGGGGAACACTGAAGCTTTCTTT
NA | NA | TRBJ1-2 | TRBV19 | CASSEGVVVGYGGYTF | TGTGCCAGTTCCGAGGGGGTGGTGGTCGGATACGGTGGCTACACCTTC
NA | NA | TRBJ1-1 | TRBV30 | CAWSVRGVGGTEAFF | TGTGCCTGGAGTGTACGAGGAGTGGGGGGAACTGAAGCTTTCTTT
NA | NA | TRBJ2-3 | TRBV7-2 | CASSLGGSDTQYF | TGTGCCAGCAGCTTAGGAGGTAGCGATACGCAGTATTTT
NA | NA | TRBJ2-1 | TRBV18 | CASSLPGPTFREQFF | TGTGCCAGCTCACTACCGGGACCAACCTTTAGGGAGCAGTTCTTC
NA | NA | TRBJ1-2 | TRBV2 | CASRPSLDGYTF | TGTGCCAGCCGTCCCAGCCTGGATGGCTACACCTTC
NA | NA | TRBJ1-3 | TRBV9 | CASSVGGHKSSGNTIYF | TGTGCCAGCAGCGTAGGAGGACACAAAAGCTCTGGAAACACCATATATTTT
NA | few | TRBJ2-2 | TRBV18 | CASSPIEGTGELFF | TGTGCCAGCTCACCTATCGAGGGAACCGGGGAGCTGTTTTTT
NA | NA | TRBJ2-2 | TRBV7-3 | CASSSASTGELFF | TGTGCCAGCAGCTCCGCCAGCACCGGGGAGCTGTTTTTT
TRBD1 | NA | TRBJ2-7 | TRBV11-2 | CASSTRQGSFFEQYF | TGTGCCAGCAGCACTCGACAGGGGTCGTTCTTCGAGCAGTACTTC
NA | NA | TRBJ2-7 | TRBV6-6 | CASSYSEVGRQYF | TGTGCCAGCAGTTACTCTGAGGTCGGAAGGCAGTACTTC
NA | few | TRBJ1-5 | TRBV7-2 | CASSSDSNSNQPQHF | TGTGCCAGCAGCTCGGACAGCAATAGCAATCAGCCCCAGCATTTT
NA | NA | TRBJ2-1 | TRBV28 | CASSPRIPGYFF | TGTGCCAGCAGCCCGCGAATCCCCGGGTATTTCTTC
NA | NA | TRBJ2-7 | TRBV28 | CASNPPGWETYEQYF | TGTGCCAGCAATCCGCCCGGGTGGGAGACCTACGAGCAGTACTTC
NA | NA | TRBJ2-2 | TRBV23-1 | CASTPPAGPNTGELFF | TGCGCCAGCACTCCGCCCGCCGGCCCGAACACCGGGGAGCTGTTTTTT
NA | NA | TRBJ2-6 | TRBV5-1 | CASSLDGRAVSGANVLTF | TGCGCCAGCAGCTTGGATGGCAGGGCGGTATCTGGGGCCAACGTCCTGACTTTC
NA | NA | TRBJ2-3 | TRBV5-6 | CASSASVPDTQYF | TGTGCCAGCAGCGCCTCGGTACCAGATACGCAGTATTTT
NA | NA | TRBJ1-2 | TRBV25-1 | CASSDLGYGYTF | TGTGCCAGCAGTGATTTGGGCTATGGCTACACCTTC
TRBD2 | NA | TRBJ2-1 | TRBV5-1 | CASSPTGGPYNEQFF | TGCGCCAGCAGTCCTACGGGGGGTCCCTACAATGAGCAGTTCTTC
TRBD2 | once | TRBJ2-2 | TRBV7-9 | CASSLGGLAGYTGELFF | TGTGCCAGCAGCTTAGGCGGACTAGCGGGGTACACCGGGGAGCTGTTTTTT
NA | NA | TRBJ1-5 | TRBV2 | CASSVGGANQPQHF | TGTGCCAGCAGTGTGGGGGGAGCAAATCAGCCCCAGCATTTT
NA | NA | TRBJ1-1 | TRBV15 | CATSRDRINTEAFF | TGTGCCACCAGCAGAGACCGGATCAACACTGAAGCTTTCTTT
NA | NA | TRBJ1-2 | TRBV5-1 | CASSLLGAGGYGYTF | TGCGCCAGCAGCTTACTAGGGGCTGGGGGTTATGGCTACACCTTC
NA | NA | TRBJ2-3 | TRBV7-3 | CASSLTGAHWGDTQYF | TGTGCCAGCAGCTTAACAGGCGCCCACTGGGGAGATACGCAGTATTTT
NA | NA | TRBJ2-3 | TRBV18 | CASSPLSTDTQYF | TGTGCCAGCTCACCACTCAGCACAGATACGCAGTATTTT
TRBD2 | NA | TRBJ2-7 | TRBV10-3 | CAISDTFSGGEQYF | TGTGCCATCAGTGATACTTTTAGCGGGGGGGAGCAGTACTTC
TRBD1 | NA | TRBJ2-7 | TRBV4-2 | CASTRTGDSYEQYF | TGTGCCAGCACACGGACAGGGGATTCCTACGAGCAGTACTTC
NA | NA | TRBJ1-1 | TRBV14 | CASSQVFPTGNTEAFF | TGTGCCAGCAGCCAAGTCTTCCCAACAGGGAACACTGAAGCTTTCTTT
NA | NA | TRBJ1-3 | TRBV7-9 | CASSLEGTRNTIYF | TGTGCCAGCAGCTTAGAGGGGACGCGAAACACCATATATTTT
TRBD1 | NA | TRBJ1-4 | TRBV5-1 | CASSLGLRQGSNEKLFF | TGCGCCAGCAGCTTGGGTTTACGACAGGGGAGTAATGAAAAACTGTTTTTT
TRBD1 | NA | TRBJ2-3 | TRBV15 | CATSMTGSTDTQYF | TGTGCCACCAGCATGACAGGGAGCACAGATACGCAGTATTTT
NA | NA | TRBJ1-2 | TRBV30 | CAWEPGQGGYGYTF | TGTGCCTGGGAGCCGGGACAAGGGGGCTATGGCTACACCTTC
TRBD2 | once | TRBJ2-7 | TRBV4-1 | CASRALGGRAEQYF | TGCGCCAGCCGAGCCCTCGGCGGGAGGGCCGAGCAGTACTTC
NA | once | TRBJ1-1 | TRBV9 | CASSVRTGIGEAFF | TGTGCCAGCAGCGTCAGAACAGGCATAGGTGAAGCTTTCTTT
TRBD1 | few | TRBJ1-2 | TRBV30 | CAWRDRERGYTF | TGTGCCTGGCGGGACAGAGAGAGGGGCTACACCTTC
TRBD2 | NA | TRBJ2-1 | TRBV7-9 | CASSGRASGTAVFYNEQFF | TGTGCCAGCAGCGGACGGGCTAGCGGGACGGCTGTCTTCTACAATGAGCAGTTCTTC
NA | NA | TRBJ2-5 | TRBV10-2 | CASRSLETQYF | TGCGCCAGCAGGTCTCTAGAGACCCAGTACTTC
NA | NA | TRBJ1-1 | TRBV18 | CASRGQVMNTEAFF | TGTGCCAGCCGAGGGCAGGTGATGAACACTGAAGCTTTCTTT
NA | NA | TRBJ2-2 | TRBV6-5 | CASSYGTAVTGELFF | TGTGCCAGCAGTTACGGAACAGCCGTCACCGGGGAGCTGTTTTTT
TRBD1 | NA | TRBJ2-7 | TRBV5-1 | CASSQYSGTVYEQYF | TGCGCCAGCAGCCAATACTCCGGGACAGTCTACGAGCAGTACTTC
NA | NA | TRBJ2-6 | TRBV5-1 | CASSFLTVSGANVLTF | TGCGCCAGCAGCTTCTTGACAGTCTCTGGGGCCAACGTCCTGACTTTC
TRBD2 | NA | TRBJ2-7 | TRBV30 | CAWSVPRTSGRASSYEQYF | TGTGCCTGGAGTGTACCGCGGACTAGCGGGAGGGCGAGCTCCTACGAGCAGTACTTC
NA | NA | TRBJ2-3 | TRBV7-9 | CASSLGAGNTDTQYF | TGTGCCAGCAGCTTAGGGGCAGGGAATACAGATACGCAGTATTTT
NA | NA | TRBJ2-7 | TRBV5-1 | CASSFLGGYEQYF | TGCGCCAGCAGCTTCCTCGGGGGCTACGAGCAGTACTTC
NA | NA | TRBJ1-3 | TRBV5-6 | CASSSTGFVFSGNTIYF | TGTGCCAGCAGCTCCACAGGGTTTGTTTTCTCTGGAAACACCATATATTTT
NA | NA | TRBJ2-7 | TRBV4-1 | CASSQSPRPEQYF | TGCGCCAGCAGCCAATCCCCTCGCCCCGAGCAGTACTTC